These 2 T cell receptor beta chains share one sample of origin, sequenced in a study of shared clonotypes between healthy human individuals. Profiling relied on immunoSEQ multiplex PCR, and the TCRdb table lists in-frame clones only, not all of them. This table holds 2 million to 2.5 million clones, 93% found once. Sequencing was done on a sample of naive CD4+ T cells from PBMCs. As to subset: CD45RA+ positively selected. Every receptor here comes from a man between 18 and 29 years old in good health. Some clones in this sample may be carry-over from other donors' samples.

The chain is built from TRBV19 and TRBJ2-3, with a possible D match to TRBD1 (6 bases). Deletions cut 4 bases from V and 5 bases from J, with 16 bases between. CDR3 length: 15 residues. CDR1 is LNHDA, CDR2 SQIVND, per germline (reference sequence). The CDR3 spells CASSTRTVVEDTQYF. The CDR3 coding sequence is TGTGCCAGTAGTACCCGGACAGTAGTTGAAGATACGCAGTATTTT.

This clone was counted a few times. The chain links TRBV14 to TRBJ1-3; D uncertain. This CDR3 spans 15 amino acids. Germline V gene data show CDR1 as SGHDN and CDR2 as FVKESK. Deletions cut 0 bases from V and 2 bases from J, with 8 bases between. CDR3 bases: TGTGCCAGCAGCCAAGATATAAGGGCTGGAAACACCATATATTTT. Translation gives CASSQDIRAGNTIYF.